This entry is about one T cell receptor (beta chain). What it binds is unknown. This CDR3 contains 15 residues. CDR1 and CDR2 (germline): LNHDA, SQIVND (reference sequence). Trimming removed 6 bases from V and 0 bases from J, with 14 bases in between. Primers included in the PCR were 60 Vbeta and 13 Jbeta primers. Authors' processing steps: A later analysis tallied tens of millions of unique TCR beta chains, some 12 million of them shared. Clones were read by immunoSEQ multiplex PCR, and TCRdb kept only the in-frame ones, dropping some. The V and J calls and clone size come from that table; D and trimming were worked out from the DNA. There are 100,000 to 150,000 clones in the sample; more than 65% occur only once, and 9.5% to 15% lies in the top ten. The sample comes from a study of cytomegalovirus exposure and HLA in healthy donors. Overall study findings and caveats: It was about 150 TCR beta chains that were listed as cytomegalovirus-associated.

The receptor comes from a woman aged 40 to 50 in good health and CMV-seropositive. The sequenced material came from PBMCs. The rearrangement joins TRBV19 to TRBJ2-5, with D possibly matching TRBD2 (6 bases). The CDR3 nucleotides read TGTGCCAGTAGCGTGTTAGCGGCGTACCAAGAGACCCAGTACTTC. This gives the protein CASSVLAAYQETQYF.